This is a list of T cell receptor beta chains from one sample in a study of spatial heterogeneity in lung cancer. TCRdb reanalysed the 5' RACE reads using MiXCR and keeps one entry per CDR3 protein. In the table there are approximately 82,000 distinct CDR3 sequences, around an eighth of which are singletons. This specimen was PBMCs, taken at surgery. These receptors were collected from a male donor with early-stage non-small cell lung cancer. Both conserved end residues are part of each CDR3. The order of the fields is D gene, V gene, clone size, J gene, CDR3 DNA, CDR3 protein. A D gene is named only where the DNA matches it firmly. Clone size is shown for a subset of rows, as once, few, many or a class of expanded clone.

TRBD2,TRBV20-1,-,TRBJ2-2,TGCAGTGCTAGAAAGAGCAAGGCTAGCGGGAGTTCCGGGGAGCTGTTTTTT,CSARKSKASGSSGELFF
TRBD2,TRBV10-2,few,TRBJ2-3,TGCGCCAGCAGCGATGGACTAGCGGACACAGATACGCAGTATTTT,CASSDGLADTDTQYF
-,TRBV29-1,-,TRBJ2-5,TGCAGCGTTGAACCCTGGAAGGAAGAGACCCAGTACTTC,CSVEPWKEETQYF
-,TRBV12-3/TRBV12-4,-,TRBJ2-7,TGTGCCAGCAGCTCCCTCGGCTGGGAGCAGTACTTC,CASSSLGWEQYF
-,TRBV9,many,TRBJ1-1,TGTGCCAGCAGCGGGCTGTCTGGAGCTTTCTTT,CASSGLSGAFF
-,TRBV4-1,few,TRBJ2-1,TGCGCCAGCAGCCAAGATCGGGACTCGTCCTTTTACAATGAGCAGTTCTTC,CASSQDRDSSFYNEQFF
-,TRBV5-1,-,TRBJ2-2,TGCGCCAGCAGCTTGAAAGGGGGTATCGGCGGGGAGCTGTTTTTT,CASSLKGGIGGELFF
-,TRBV5-6,-,TRBJ1-2,TGTGCCAGCAGCGCCTACACGGACTATGGCTACACCTTC,CASSAYTDYGYTF
-,TRBV19,-,TRBJ2-3,TGTGCCAGTAGTACCGGGACATTTAGCACAGATACGCAGTATTTT,CASSTGTFSTDTQYF
-,TRBV5-6,few,TRBJ2-5,TGTGCCAGCAGCCCGAGAAGGGCGGAGACCCAGTACTTC,CASSPRRAETQYF
TRBD2,TRBV6-2/TRBV6-3,-,TRBJ2-7,TGTGCCAGCGCGGGCGGGGGAGAGGCCTACGAGCAGTACTTC,CASAGGGEAYEQYF
-,TRBV29-1,few,TRBJ2-7,-,CSAGSIYLCSAGTGGFYEQYF
-,TRBV9,many,TRBJ1-1,TGTGCCAGCAGCGTAGGTAGCAGGGCTATGAACACTGAAGCTTTCTTT,CASSVGSRAMNTEAFF
-,TRBV6-1,many,TRBJ1-4,TGTGCCAGCAGTGAAAATAGGGCAGTCGGAACTAATGAAAAACTGTTTTTT,CASSENRAVGTNEKLFF
-,TRBV29-1,-,TRBJ2-7,TGCAGCGTTGAAGATCCGGGGATCCACGAGCAGTACTTC,CSVEDPGIHEQYF
-,TRBV29-1,-,TRBJ1-1,TGCTGCGCCGCTGCCGGGAACACTGAAGCTTTCTTT,CCAAAGNTEAFF
-,TRBV7-8,-,TRBJ2-3,TGTGCCAGCCAGGTTTCGAGAAACGCAGATACGCAGTATTTT,CASQVSRNADTQYF
-,TRBV5-1,-,TRBJ2-7,TGCGCCAGCAGCTTGGATCAGGAGGCTCCCTCCTACGAGCAGTACTTC,CASSLDQEAPSYEQYF
TRBD2,TRBV6-5,few,TRBJ2-2,TGTGCCAGCAGTTACCTGTCTAGCGGGCCAAACACCGGGGAGCTGTTTTTT,CASSYLSSGPNTGELFF
TRBD2,TRBV19,-,TRBJ2-1,TGTGCCAGTACCTTCCGAATGGGACTAGCGGGAGACGAGCAGTTCTTC,CASTFRMGLAGDEQFF
-,TRBV7-2,few,TRBJ2-3,TGTGCCAGCAGTTTGGGACATCGGAGGGTAGATACGCAGTATTTT,CASSLGHRRVDTQYF
-,TRBV29-1,few,TRBJ2-7,TGCAGCGTTCGCCCGGAAAACGTCTACGAGCAGTACTTC,CSVRPENVYEQYF
TRBD2,TRBV20-1,-,TRBJ2-3,TGCAGTGCTGGCACAAGCGGGAGGGCTAAAGATACGCAGTATTTT,CSAGTSGRAKDTQYF
TRBD2,TRBV11-2,many,TRBJ2-1,TGTGCCAGCAGCCCCCAGCGGGGGGGTAATGAGCAGTTCTTC,CASSPQRGGNEQFF
-,TRBV2,few,TRBJ1-5,TGTGCCAGCAGATATCCGGGGGGGATTAATCAGCCCCAGCATTTT,CASRYPGGINQPQHF
-,TRBV13,many,TRBJ1-2,TGTGCCAGCAGCTTCCAAGCTAACTATGGCTACACCTTC,CASSFQANYGYTF
-,TRBV10-3,many,TRBJ1-2,TGTGCCACCGCAGAGACCTCTAACTATGGCTACACCTTC,CATAETSNYGYTF
-,TRBV7-6,-,TRBJ2-6,TGTGCCAGCAGCTTAGGGTCAGGGTCCAACGTCCTGACTTTC,CASSLGSGSNVLTF
-,TRBV20-1,many,TRBJ2-3,TGCAGTGCTAGTAGACAGTATTTT,CSASRQYF
-,TRBV5-1,few,TRBJ2-2,TGCGCCAGCAGCTTGAGGTCTGTGAACACCGGGGAGCTGTTTTTT,CASSLRSVNTGELFF
-,TRBV20-1,many,TRBJ2-2,TGCAGTGCTAGAGCTAATACAGGGAACACCGGGGAGCTGTTTTTT,CSARANTGNTGELFF
-,TRBV9,-,TRBJ2-1,TGTGCCAGCAGCGGCGCGGATGAGCAGTTCTTC,CASSGADEQFF
-,TRBV7-2,many,TRBJ2-5,TGTGCCAGCAGCTTTGACGGGGGAGAGACCCAGTACTTC,CASSFDGGETQYF
-,TRBV6-4,-,TRBJ2-7,TGTGCCAGCAGTGTAGAGGAAGGGTACGAGCAGTACTTC,CASSVEEGYEQYF
-,TRBV11-2,-,TRBJ2-1,TGTGCCAGCAGCTTTAACCACAATGAGCAGTTCTTC,CASSFNHNEQFF
-,TRBV7-9,-,TRBJ2-3,TGTGCCAGCTCGGGGTTAGCGGCAGATACGAAGTATTTT,CASSGLAADTKYF
-,TRBV3-1,few,TRBJ1-3,TGTGCCAGCAGCCAAGTTGGAGGGGCTGGAAACACCATATATTTT,CASSQVGGAGNTIYF
-,TRBV3-1,-,TRBJ2-7,TGTGCCAGCAGCCAAGATCTGGGCCCCCAGCAGGCGTACGAGCAGTACTTC,CASSQDLGPQQAYEQYF
TRBD1,TRBV24-1,-,TRBJ2-2,TGTGCCACAGGACAGGGTGCAACCGGGGAGCTGTTTTTT,CATGQGATGELFF
TRBD1,TRBV7-2,-,TRBJ1-1,TGTGCCAGCAGTTTCGCAGGGGGCACAACTGAAGCTTTCTTT,CASSFAGGTTEAFF